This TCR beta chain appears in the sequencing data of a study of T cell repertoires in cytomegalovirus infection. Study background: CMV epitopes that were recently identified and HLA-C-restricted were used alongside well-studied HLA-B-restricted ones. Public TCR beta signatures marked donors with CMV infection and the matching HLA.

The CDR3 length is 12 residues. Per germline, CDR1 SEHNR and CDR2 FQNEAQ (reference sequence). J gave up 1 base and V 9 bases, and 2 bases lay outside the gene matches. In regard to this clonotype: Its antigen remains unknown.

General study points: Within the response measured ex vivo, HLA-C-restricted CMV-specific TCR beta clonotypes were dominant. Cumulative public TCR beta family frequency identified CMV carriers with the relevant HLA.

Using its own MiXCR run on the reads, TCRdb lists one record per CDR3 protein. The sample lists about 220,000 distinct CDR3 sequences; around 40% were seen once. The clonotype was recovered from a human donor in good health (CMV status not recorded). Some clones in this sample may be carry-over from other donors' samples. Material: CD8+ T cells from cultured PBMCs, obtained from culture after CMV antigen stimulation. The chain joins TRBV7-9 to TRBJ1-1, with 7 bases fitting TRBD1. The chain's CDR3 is CASDRENTEAFF. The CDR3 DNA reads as TGTGCCAGTGACAGGGAGAACACTGAAGCTTTCTTT.